The source of this T cell receptor (beta chain) is a study of blood T cell repertoires in COVID-19. The overall study: Spain, Italy and the United States supplied samples that represented acute and convalescent COVID-19. T cells, B-cell-depleted T cells, or PBMCs supplied cDNA or gDNA.

The CDR3 runs to 16 residues. V shed 5 bases and J shed 4 bases, with 18 bases lying between them. Germline assignment: CDR1 SGHTA and CDR2 FQGNSA. Original methodology: Using reference gene primer amplification, nucleated cell counts were estimated. Clones were sequenced by immunoSEQ multiplex PCR, and TCRdb holds only the in-frame ones, with some missing. V and J calls and clone size are those listed in that table; D and trimming were worked out from the DNA. The sample holds 70,000 to 95,000 clones, approximately 78% seen once. V gene TRBV7-2 combines with J gene TRBJ1-3; D may be TRBD1 (6 bases). The receptor's source is a human donor in a cohort sampled during active COVID-19. The sequenced sample consisted of peripheral blood. The CDR3 nucleotides are TGTGCCAGCAGCCCTCCGGGGAGGGGGGTAGGAAACACCATATATTTT. Encoded protein: CASSPPGRGVGNTIYF.